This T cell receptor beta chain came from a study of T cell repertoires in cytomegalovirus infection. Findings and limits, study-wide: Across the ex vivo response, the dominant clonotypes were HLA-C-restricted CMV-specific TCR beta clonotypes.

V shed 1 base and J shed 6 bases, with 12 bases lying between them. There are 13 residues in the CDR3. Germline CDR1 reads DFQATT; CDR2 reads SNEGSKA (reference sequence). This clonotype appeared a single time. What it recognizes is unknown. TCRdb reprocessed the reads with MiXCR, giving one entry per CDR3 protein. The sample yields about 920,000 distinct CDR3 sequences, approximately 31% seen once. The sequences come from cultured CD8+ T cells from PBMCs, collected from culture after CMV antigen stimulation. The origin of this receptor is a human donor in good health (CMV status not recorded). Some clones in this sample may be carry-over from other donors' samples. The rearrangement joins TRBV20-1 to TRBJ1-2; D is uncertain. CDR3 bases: TGCAGTGCTAGAGTCTGGGAAGTGGATGGCTACACCTTC. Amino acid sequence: CSARVWEVDGYTF.